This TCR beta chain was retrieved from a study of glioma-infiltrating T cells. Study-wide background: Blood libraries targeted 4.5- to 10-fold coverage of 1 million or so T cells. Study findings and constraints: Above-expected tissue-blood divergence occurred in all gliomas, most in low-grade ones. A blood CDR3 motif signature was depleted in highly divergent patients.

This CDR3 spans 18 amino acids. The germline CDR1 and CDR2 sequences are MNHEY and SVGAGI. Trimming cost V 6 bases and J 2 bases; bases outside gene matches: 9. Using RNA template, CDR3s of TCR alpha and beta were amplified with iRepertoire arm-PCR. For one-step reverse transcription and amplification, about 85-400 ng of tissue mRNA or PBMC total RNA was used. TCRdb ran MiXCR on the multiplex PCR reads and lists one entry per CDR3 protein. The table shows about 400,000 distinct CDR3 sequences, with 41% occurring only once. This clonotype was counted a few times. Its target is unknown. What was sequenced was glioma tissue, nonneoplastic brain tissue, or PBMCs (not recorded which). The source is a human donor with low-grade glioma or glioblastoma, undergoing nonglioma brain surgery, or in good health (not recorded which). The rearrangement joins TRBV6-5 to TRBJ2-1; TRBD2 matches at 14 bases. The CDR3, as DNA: TGTGCCAGCAGCCGACTAGCGGGAGGGCCCGGGACCTACAATGAGCAGTTCTTC. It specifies CASSRLAGGPGTYNEQFF.